These 28 T cell receptor beta chains originate from one sample sequenced in a study of blood T cell repertoires in COVID-19 (dated by TCRdb to 2020 to 2022). The method was the immunoSEQ multiplex PCR assay. TCRdb took over this immuneACCESS table, retaining in-frame rearrangements with V and J assigned. Such tables are incomplete; in checked studies, under half of the missing clones stem from an unresolved V gene, and the remainder is unexplained. The sample table lists around 140,000 clones, over 70% of them with a count of one. The biggest ten clones account for around 2.1% of the sample. Sequencing was carried out using peripheral blood. These receptors were collected from a woman between 55 and 75 years old with acute or convalescent COVID-19.

The chain couples TRBV30 to TRBJ2-7; 7 bases line up with TRBD2. CDR3 size: 14 residues. The germline CDR1 and CDR2 sequences are GTSNPN and SVGIG (reference sequence). The J segment lost 0 bases and the V segment lost 0 bases, leaving 2 bases of the junction unmatched. The CDR3 DNA follows: TGTGCCTGGAGTGTAGAGCGGGGCTCCTACGAGCAGTACTTC. Translation: CAWSVERGSYEQYF. Together with reference TRBV30 and TRBJ2-7, the CDR3 gives the full variable domain: SQTIHQWPATLVQPVGSPLSLECTVEGTSNPNLYWYRQAAGRGLQLLFYSVGIGQISSEVPQNLSASRPQDRQFILSSKKLLLSDSGFYLCAWSVERGSYEQYFGPGTRLTVT.

The chain employs TRBV19 and TRBJ2-7; 7 bases agree with TRBD2. The ends lost 5 bases at V and 4 bases at J; junction bases unmatched: 14. CDR3 length: 16 residues. CDR1 and CDR2 from the germline V gene are LNHDA and SQIVND (reference sequence). CDR3 in DNA: TGTGCCAGTAGTTTCCTGCATTTCGGGACTACATACGAGCAGTACTTC. It encodes CASSFLHFGTTYEQYF.

The genes are TRBV3-1 (or the pseudogene TRBV3-2) and TRBJ1-4; 9 positions agree with TRBD1. Germline-derived CDR1 and CDR2 are LGHDT and YNNKEL (reference sequence). Losses at the gene ends were 2 bases for V and 7 bases for J; bases not matched to a gene: 8. The CDR3 contains 16 residues. The DNA of the CDR3 is TGTGCCAGCAGCCAAAGGGGGGGGACAGGGAGTGAAAAACTGTTTTTT. This sequence encodes CASSQRGGTGSEKLFF.

The chain has TRBV30 and TRBJ2-1; 15 bases agree with TRBD2. The CDR3 consists of 15 residues. The V segment lost 2 bases and the J segment 7 bases; nucleotides outside the gene matches: 3. The germline CDR1 and CDR2 sequences are GTSNPN and SVGIG (reference sequence). CDR3 sequence (DNA): TGTGCCTGGAGTTCCGGGACTAGCGGGAGGAATGAGCAGTTCTTC. Translating it yields CAWSSGTSGRNEQFF.

The chain employs TRBV3-1 (or the pseudogene TRBV3-2) and TRBJ2-7; the D is unclear. CDR1 LGHDT and CDR2 YNNKEL come from the germline V gene (reference sequence). V was pared by 1 base and J by 1 base, with 5 bases between. The CDR3 totals 13 residues. CDR3 in DNA: TGTGCCAGCAGCCAAGTTACTTCCTACGAGCAGTACTTC. It translates to CASSQVTSYEQYF.

V is TRBV12-5 and J is TRBJ1-2, with D perhaps matching TRBD1 (6 bases). V was trimmed by 4 bases and J by 5 bases, leaving 14 bases between them. The CDR3 runs 14 residues. Germline V gives CDR1 LGHNT, CDR2 FRNRAP. The CDR3 sequence is CASGWEGGLYGYTF. The CDR3 nucleotides are TGTGCTAGTGGTTGGGAGGGGGGATTATATGGCTACACCTTC.

This clone has a handful of counts. The gene calls are TRBV24-1 and TRBJ2-7, with D perhaps matching TRBD1 (6 bases). Germline values: CDR1 KGHDR, CDR2 SFDVKD. V was trimmed by 4 bases and J by 2 bases, leaving 11 bases between them. This CDR3 region has 14 residues. Written as DNA, the CDR3 is TGTGCCACCAGTGAGCCCGGGACACCCTACGAGCAGTACTTC. Its translation is CATSEPGTPYEQYF.

This clone was counted a few times. J is TRBJ2-1 and V is TRBV27, with D possibly matching TRBD2 (6 bases). With 7 bases removed from V and 3 bases from J, the gap between germline ends came to 16 bases. In germline, CDR1 is MNHEY, CDR2 SMNVEV (reference sequence). The CDR3 covers 15 residues. CDR3 in DNA: TGTGCCAGCACCCCTACGCCGGGGGTCTACAATGAGCAGTTCTTC. Protein product: CASTPTPGVYNEQFF.

The J gene is TRBJ2-7, the V gene TRBV28; 9 bases line up with TRBD2. The CDR3 covers 13 residues. Germline V lookup: CDR1 MDHEN, CDR2 SYDVKM. V trimming: 6 bases; J trimming: 3 bases; junction bases outside the gene matches: 3. CDR3 protein: CASSLTSGYEQYF. The CDR3 coding sequence is TGTGCCAGCAGCCTGACTAGCGGCTACGAGCAGTACTTC. The complete variable domain, with remaining parts taken from reference TRBV28 and TRBJ2-7, reads DVKVTQSSRYLVKRTGEKVFLECVQDMDHENMFWYRQDPGLGLRLIYFSYDVKMKEKGDIPEGYSVSREKKERFSLILESASTNQTSMYLCASSLTSGYEQYFGPGTRLTVT.

The chain joins TRBV18 to TRBJ2-1, with TRBD2 matching over 7 bases. The J segment lost 7 bases and the V segment lost 3 bases, leaving 9 bases of the junction unmatched. The CDR3 has 15 residues. Germline values: CDR1 KGHSH, CDR2 LQKENI. CDR3 sequence: CASSPIAGVSNEQFF. The CDR3 nucleotides are TGTGCCAGCTCACCTATTGCGGGAGTTTCTAATGAGCAGTTCTTC.

The genes are TRBV4-1 and TRBJ1-1; 8 bases are a match to TRBD1. V lost 1 base and J lost 3; bases outside the gene matches: 4. Germline assignment: CDR1 MGHRA and CDR2 YSYEKL. This CDR3 is built from 15 residues. The CDR3 spells CASSQARTGYTEAFF. CDR3 nucleotides: TGCGCCAGCAGCCAAGCCAGGACAGGGTACACTGAAGCTTTCTTT.

The J gene is TRBJ1-1, the V gene TRBV12-3 or TRBV12-4, with a possible D match to TRBD1 (5 bases). CDR3 length equals 12 residues. Deletions cut 4 bases from V and 5 bases from J, with 8 bases between. CDR3 region: CASSSGGTEAFF. The CDR3 DNA reads as TGTGCCAGCAGTTCCGGGGGAACTGAAGCTTTCTTT.

V usage is TRBV30 and J usage is TRBJ1-5; 7 bases are shared with TRBD1. After removal of 1 base from V and 0 bases from J, the junction contained 6 bases not matched to a gene. Germline values: CDR1 GTSNPN, CDR2 SVGIG (reference sequence). The CDR3 totals 16 residues. CDR3 nucleotide sequence: TGTGCCTGGAGTGACGGGGACAGTCATAGCAATCAGCCCCAGCATTTT. It is translated as CAWSDGDSHSNQPQHF.

This chain links TRBV19 with TRBJ1-5; tentative D call: TRBD1 (5 bases). The germline CDR1 and CDR2 sequences are LNHDA and SQIVND (reference sequence). Trimming took off 5 bases at V and 9 bases at J, with 20 bases between the two ends. CDR3 length: 15 residues. The CDR3 sequence is CASSYPGLGSRPQHF. As DNA, the CDR3 is TGTGCCAGTAGTTACCCGGGACTGGGATCGAGGCCCCAGCATTTT.

The genes are TRBV28 and TRBJ2-4; the match to TRBD1 covers 7 bases. The CDR3 length is 19 residues. V lost 6 bases, J lost 2 bases, and 19 bases stayed unmatched. The germline V gene encodes CDR1 MDHEN and CDR2 SYDVKM. The CDR3 reads CASSRSAGGGFVSKNIQYF. In DNA form, the CDR3 reads TGTGCCAGCAGCCGTTCGGCAGGGGGTGGTTTTGTGTCCAAAAACATTCAGTACTTC.

This chain links TRBV6-5 with TRBJ1-2, with 10 bases fitting TRBD1. V lost 6 bases, J lost 4 bases, and 8 bases stayed unmatched. The CDR3 is 15 residues long. Per the germline V gene, CDR1 is MNHEY and CDR2 is SVGAGI. CDR3 nucleotides: TGTGCCAGCAGCTTAACCGGGACAGGGGCCTATGGCTACACCTTC. Amino acids: CASSLTGTGAYGYTF.

This chain connects TRBV28 to TRBJ2-3; D gene unclear. Trimming pared 5 bases from V and 0 bases from J, leaving 15 bases between. The length of the CDR3 is 16 residues. Germline V CDR1 and CDR2: MDHEN, SYDVKM. The CDR3 region is CASSGWRGESTDTQYF. The CDR3 DNA sequence: TGTGCCAGCAGTGGATGGCGCGGAGAGAGCACAGATACGCAGTATTTT.

CDR3 nucleotide sequence: TGTGCCAGCAGCCCCGACAGGGGATCCTACAATGAGCAGTTCTTC. Translating gives CASSPDRGSYNEQFF. The J gene is TRBJ2-1, the V gene TRBV11-2; 8 nucleotides line up with TRBD1. Germline CDR1 reads SGHAT; CDR2 reads FQNNGV. V shed 5 bases, J shed 1 base, and the junction held 4 bases outside the gene matches. CDR3 length: 15 amino acids.

The chain recombines TRBV28 with TRBJ1-4; maybe TRBD1 (5 bases). Germline CDR1 MDHEN, CDR2 SYDVKM. The CDR3 length is 16 residues. Trimming cost V 7 bases and J 3 bases, with 18 bases left between them. Here the CDR3 DNA reads TGTGCCAGCAAACCGAGGGGCGGGAAATCTAATGAAAAACTGTTTTTT. It codes for CASKPRGGKSNEKLFF.

The J gene is TRBJ2-2, the V gene TRBV11-2; 8 bases match TRBD2. Germline V gene data show CDR1 as SGHAT and CDR2 as FQNNGV. The CDR3 totals 16 residues. V lost 1 base and J lost 5; bases outside the gene matches: 6. In DNA form, the CDR3 reads TGTGCCAGCAGCTTAGGACCCCGCGGGGGGACCGGGGAGCTGTTTTTT. Translation: CASSLGPRGGTGELFF.

V usage is TRBV9 and J usage is TRBJ2-3; D gene ambiguous. Germline assignment: CDR1 SGDLS and CDR2 YYNGEE. V lost 4 bases and J lost 0, with 12 bases in between. The length of the CDR3 is 15 residues. CDR3 nucleotides: TGTGCCAGCAGCCTTAGCAGCACTAGCACAGATACGCAGTATTTT. Translating it yields CASSLSSTSTDTQYF.

V gene TRBV24-1 combines with J gene TRBJ2-3, with no clear D. V was clipped by 5 bases and J by 6 bases, with 11 bases between them. The CDR3 length is 13 residues. Germline V CDR1 and CDR2: KGHDR, SFDVKD. CDR3 in amino acids: CATSGEVGDTQYF. The CDR3 nucleotides are TGTGCCACCAGTGGCGAGGTTGGGGATACGCAGTATTTT.

The rearrangement joins TRBV9 to TRBJ1-4; tentatively, D is TRBD1 (5 bases). Germline values: CDR1 SGDLS, CDR2 YYNGEE. Trimming took 6 bases from V and 7 from J, leaving 16 bases between them. This CDR3 comprises 14 residues. The CDR3 DNA is TGTGCCAGCATACCCCGGGGGGGACGTGAAAAACTGTTTTTT. Translating gives CASIPRGGREKLFF.

A few counts support this clone. The chain employs TRBV18 and TRBJ1-1; 7 nucleotides align to TRBD1. The CDR3 extends over 17 amino acids. J lost 1 base, V lost 0 bases, and 8 bases had no gene match. Germline values: CDR1 KGHSH, CDR2 LQKENI. The CDR3: CASSPPLGGLGNTEAFF. As DNA, the CDR3 is TGTGCCAGCTCACCACCGTTAGGGGGCTTAGGGAACACTGAAGCTTTCTTT.

The J gene is TRBJ1-2, the V gene TRBV2; possibly TRBD1 for D (5 bases). CDR3 size: 13 residues. Per the germline V gene, CDR1 is SNHLY and CDR2 is FYNNEI. Trimming pared 3 bases from V and 7 bases from J, leaving 12 bases between. CDR3 in amino acids: CASSEDTELGYTF. In DNA form, the CDR3 reads TGTGCCAGCAGTGAGGACACCGAACTTGGCTACACCTTC. Based on the CDR3 plus reference TRBV2 and TRBJ1-2, the full variable domain is EPEVTQTPSHQVTQMGQEVILRCVPISNHLYFYWYRQILGQKVEFLVSFYNNEISEKSEIFDDQFSVERPDGSNFTLKIRSTKLEDSAMYFCASSEDTELGYTFGSGTRLTVV.

A note on this clone: The germline gene is not matched at one end of the junction; a read error may be the cause. The chain has TRBV28 and TRBJ2-7, with 8 bases that match TRBD1. This CDR3 region has 13 residues. The germline gives CDR1 MDHEN, CDR2 SYDVKM. The chain's CDR3 is CASSLAGTGPLVF. The CDR3, as DNA: TGTGCCAGCAGTTTAGCGGGGACAGGCCCCCTAGTCTTC. The variable domain in full, with the rest retrieved from reference TRBV28 and TRBJ2-7, is DVKVTQSSRYLVKRTGEKVFLECVQDMDHENMFWYRQDPGLGLRLIYFSYDVKMKEKGDIPEGYSVSREKKERFSLILESASTNQTSMYLCASSLAGTGPLVFGPGTRLTVT.

The chain uses TRBV9 and TRBJ2-7; TRBD2 is a possible D gene (5 bases). From germline, CDR1 is SGDLS and CDR2 YYNGEE. V was cut by 0 bases and J by 4 bases, with 11 bases left in between. CDR3 length equals 14 residues. CDR3 sequence reads: CASSVGGMGYEQYF. The CDR3 DNA sequence: TGTGCCAGCAGCGTAGGAGGGATGGGGTACGAGCAGTACTTC.

A single count supports this clone. The chain has TRBV9 and TRBJ2-7; D not resolved. This CDR3 is 12 amino acids long. Trimming removed 0 bases at V and 4 bases at J, with 5 bases between. Germline V gene sequence: CDR1 SGDLS, CDR2 YYNGEE. The CDR3 sequence is CASSVDGYEQYF. DNA of the CDR3: TGTGCCAGCAGCGTAGACGGGTACGAGCAGTACTTC.